These 3 T cell receptor beta chains came from one sample sequenced in a study of blood T cell repertoires in COVID-19. The assay was immunoSEQ multiplex PCR, and TCRdb's table has in-frame clones only and misses some. This sample has 55,000 to 75,000 clones, with less than 85% found just once. The specimen sequenced was peripheral blood. The receptors originated from a man in his 60s with acute or convalescent COVID-19.

The J gene is TRBJ2-1, the V gene TRBV7-9, with TRBD1 matching 8 bases. With 3 bases clipped from V and 3 bases from J, the junction kept 4 bases outside the gene matches. CDR3 size: 15 residues. The germline CDR1 and CDR2 sequences are SEHNR and FQNEAQ (reference sequence). The CDR3, as DNA: TGTGCCAGCAGCTTGGGACAGGCTGGCTACAATGAGCAGTTCTTC. It yields the protein CASSLGQAGYNEQFF.

V usage is TRBV6-2 or TRBV6-3 and J usage is TRBJ2-7; D gene unclear. CDR3 length equals 13 residues. V lost 0 bases, J lost 3 bases, and 6 bases lay in between. CDR1 is MNHEY and CDR2 is SVGEGT in the germline V gene. The CDR3 nucleotides are TGTGCCAGCAGTTACTCCCACAGCTACGAGCAGTACTTC. Encoded protein: CASSYSHSYEQYF.

The chain recombines TRBV4-2 with TRBJ1-1; 8 bases match TRBD1. CDR3 size: 18 residues. The germline CDR1 and CDR2 sequences are LGHNA and YNFKEQ. V lost 1 base to trimming and J lost 0 bases; unmatched junction nucleotides: 10. The CDR3 here is CASSQGEWDRTMNTEAFF. The DNA of the CDR3 is TGTGCCAGCAGCCAAGGGGAATGGGACAGGACAATGAACACTGAAGCTTTCTTT.